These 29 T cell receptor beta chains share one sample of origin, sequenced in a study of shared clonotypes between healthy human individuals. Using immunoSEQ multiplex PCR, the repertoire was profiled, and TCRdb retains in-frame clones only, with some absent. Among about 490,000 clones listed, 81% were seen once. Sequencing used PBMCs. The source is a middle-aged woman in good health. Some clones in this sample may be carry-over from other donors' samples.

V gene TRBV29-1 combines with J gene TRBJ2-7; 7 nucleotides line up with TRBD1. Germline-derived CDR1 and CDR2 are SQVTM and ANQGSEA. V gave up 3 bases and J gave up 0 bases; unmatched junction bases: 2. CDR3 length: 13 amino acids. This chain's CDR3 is CSVEGQSSYEQYF. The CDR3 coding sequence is TGCAGCGTTGAGGGACAGAGCTCCTACGAGCAGTACTTC.

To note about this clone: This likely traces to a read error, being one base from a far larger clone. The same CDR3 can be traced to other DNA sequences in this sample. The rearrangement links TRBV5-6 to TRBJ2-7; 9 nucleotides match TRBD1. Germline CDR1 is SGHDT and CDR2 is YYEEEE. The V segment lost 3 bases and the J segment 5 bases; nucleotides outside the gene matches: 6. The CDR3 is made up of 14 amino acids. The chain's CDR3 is CASSSGTGRHEQYF. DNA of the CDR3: TGTGCCAGCAGCTCTGGGACAGGGAGGCACGAGCAGTACTTC.

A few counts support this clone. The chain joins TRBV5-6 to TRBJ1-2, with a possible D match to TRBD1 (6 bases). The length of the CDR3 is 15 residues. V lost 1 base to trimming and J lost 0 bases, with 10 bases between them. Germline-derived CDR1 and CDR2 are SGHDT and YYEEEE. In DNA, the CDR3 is TGTGCCAGCAGCTTGCGACAGGTTTCTAACTATGGCTACACCTTC. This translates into CASSLRQVSNYGYTF.

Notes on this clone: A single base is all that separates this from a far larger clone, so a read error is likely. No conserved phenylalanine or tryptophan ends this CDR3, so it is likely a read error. CDR3 residues: CASSPPGATYEQYL. CDR3 in DNA: TGTGCCAGCAGCCCTCCCGGGGCTACTTACGAGCAGTACTTA. This chain joins TRBV5-8 and TRBJ2-7; D is possibly TRBD1 or TRBD2 (5 bases each). Germline V gives CDR1 SGHTS, CDR2 YDEGEE. The germline V and J ends were trimmed by 4 bases and 4 bases, with 15 bases remaining between them. CDR3 size: 14 residues.

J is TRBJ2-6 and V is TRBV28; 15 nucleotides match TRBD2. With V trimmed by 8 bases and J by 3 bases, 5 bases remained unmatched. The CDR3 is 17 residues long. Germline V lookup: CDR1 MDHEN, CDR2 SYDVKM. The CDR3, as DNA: TGTGCCAGCGCTGGACTAGCGGGAGGGTATGGGGCCAACGTCCTGACTTTC. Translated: CASAGLAGGYGANVLTF.

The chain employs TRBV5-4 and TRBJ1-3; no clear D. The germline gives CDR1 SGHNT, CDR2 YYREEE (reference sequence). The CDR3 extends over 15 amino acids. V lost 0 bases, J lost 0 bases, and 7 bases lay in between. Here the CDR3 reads CASSLERNSGNTIYF. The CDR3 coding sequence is TGTGCCAGCAGCTTGGAGCGTAACTCTGGAAACACCATATATTTT.

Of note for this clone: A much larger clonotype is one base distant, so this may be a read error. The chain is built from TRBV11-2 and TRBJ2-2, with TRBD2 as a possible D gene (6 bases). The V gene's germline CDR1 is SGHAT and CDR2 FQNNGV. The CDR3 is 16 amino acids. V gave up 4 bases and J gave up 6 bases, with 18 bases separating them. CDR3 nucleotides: TGTGCCAGCAGCTCTATGGGGGGTGCGGGATCCGGGGAGCTGTTTTTT. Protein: CASSSMGGAGSGELFF.

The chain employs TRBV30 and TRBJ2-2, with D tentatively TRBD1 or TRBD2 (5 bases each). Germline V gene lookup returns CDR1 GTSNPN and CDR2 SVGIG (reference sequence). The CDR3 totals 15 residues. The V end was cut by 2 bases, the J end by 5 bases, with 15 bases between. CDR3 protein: CAWSPGTLRTGELFF. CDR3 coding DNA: TGTGCCTGGAGTCCAGGGACGTTGAGGACCGGGGAGCTGTTTTTT.

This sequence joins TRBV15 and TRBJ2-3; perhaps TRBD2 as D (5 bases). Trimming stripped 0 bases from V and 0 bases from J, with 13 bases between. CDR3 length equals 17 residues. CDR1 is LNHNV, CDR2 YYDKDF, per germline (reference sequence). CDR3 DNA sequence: TGTGCCACCAGCAGAGATGTGGGAGTGACAAGCACAGATACGCAGTATTTT. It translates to CATSRDVGVTSTDTQYF.

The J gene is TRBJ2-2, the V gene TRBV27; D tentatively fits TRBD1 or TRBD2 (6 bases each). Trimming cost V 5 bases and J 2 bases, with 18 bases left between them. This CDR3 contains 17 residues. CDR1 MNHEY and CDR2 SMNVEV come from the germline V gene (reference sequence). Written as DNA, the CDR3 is TGTGCCAGCAGTAGGGGGGTCGGCAGGGATAACACCGGGGAGCTGTTTTTT. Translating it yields CASSRGVGRDNTGELFF.

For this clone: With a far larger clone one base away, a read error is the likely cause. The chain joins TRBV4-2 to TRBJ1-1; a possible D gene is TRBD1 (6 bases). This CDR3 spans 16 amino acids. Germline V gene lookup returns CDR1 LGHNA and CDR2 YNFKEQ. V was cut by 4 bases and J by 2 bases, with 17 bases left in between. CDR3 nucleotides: TGTGCCAGCAGCCGAGGGGACACTCACACCAACACTGAAGCTTTCTTT. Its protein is CASSRGDTHTNTEAFF.

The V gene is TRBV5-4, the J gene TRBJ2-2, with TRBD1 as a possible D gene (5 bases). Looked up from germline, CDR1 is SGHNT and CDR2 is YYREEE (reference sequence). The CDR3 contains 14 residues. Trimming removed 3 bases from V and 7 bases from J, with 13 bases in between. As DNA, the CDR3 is TGTGCCAGCAGCTCTAACACAGACAGCGGGGAGCTGTTTTTT. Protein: CASSSNTDSGELFF.

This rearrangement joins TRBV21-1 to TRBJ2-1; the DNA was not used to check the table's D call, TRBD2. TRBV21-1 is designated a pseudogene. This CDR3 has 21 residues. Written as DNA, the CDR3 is TGTGCCAGCAGCAAAGCGCTTAGGGGGACTAGCGGGAGGGTCCCTCGGAATGAGCAGTTCTTC. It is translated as CASSKALRGTSGRVPRNEQFF.

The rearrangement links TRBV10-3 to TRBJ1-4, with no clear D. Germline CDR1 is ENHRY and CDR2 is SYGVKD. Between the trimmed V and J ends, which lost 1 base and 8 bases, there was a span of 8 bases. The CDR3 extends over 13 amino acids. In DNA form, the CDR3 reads TGTGCCATCAGTGAGTATAGGGAAGAAAAACTGTTTTTT. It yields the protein CAISEYREEKLFF.

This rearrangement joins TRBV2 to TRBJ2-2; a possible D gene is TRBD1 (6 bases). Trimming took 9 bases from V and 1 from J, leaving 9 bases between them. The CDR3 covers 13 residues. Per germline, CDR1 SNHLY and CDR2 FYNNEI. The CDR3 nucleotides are TGTGCCAGTACGGGACAGAACACCGGGGAGCTGTTTTTT. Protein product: CASTGQNTGELFF.

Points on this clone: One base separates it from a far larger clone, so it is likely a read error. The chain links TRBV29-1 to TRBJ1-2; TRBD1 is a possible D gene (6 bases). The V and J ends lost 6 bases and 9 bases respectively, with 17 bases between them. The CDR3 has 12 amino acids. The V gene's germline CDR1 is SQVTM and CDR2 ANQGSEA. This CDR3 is CSVTGTTYCYTF. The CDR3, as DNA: TGCAGCGTGACCGGGACAACTTATTGCTACACCTTC.

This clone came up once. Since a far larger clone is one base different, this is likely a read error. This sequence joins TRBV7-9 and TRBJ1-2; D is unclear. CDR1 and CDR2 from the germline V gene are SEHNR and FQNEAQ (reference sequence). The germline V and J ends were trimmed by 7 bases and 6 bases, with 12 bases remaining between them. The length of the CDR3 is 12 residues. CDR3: CASNSVTDGYTF. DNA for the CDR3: TGTGCCAGCAACAGTGTAACGGATGGCTACACCTTC.

The CDR3 loop is CASNWGNEQFF. CDR3 DNA: TGTGCCAGCAATTGGGGCAATGAGCAGTTCTTC. The gene calls are TRBV28 and TRBJ2-1; no clear D. V lost 7 bases to trimming and J lost 6 bases, with 7 bases between them. The germline CDR1 and CDR2 sequences are MDHEN and SYDVKM. The CDR3 is 11 residues long.

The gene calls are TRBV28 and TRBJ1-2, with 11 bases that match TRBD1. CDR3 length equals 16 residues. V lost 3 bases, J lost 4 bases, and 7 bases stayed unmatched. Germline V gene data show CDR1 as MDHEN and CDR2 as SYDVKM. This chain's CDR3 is CASSFPPGQGGYGYTF. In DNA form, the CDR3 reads TGTGCCAGCAGTTTCCCTCCGGGACAGGGGGGCTATGGCTACACCTTC.

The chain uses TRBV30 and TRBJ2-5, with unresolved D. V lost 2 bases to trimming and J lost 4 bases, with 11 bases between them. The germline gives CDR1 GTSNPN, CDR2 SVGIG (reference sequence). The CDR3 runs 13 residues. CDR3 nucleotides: TGTGCCTGGAGTCTAAGGATTGGAGAGACCCAGTACTTC. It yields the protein CAWSLRIGETQYF. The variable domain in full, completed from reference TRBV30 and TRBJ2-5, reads SQTIHQWPATLVQPVGSPLSLECTVEGTSNPNLYWYRQAAGRGLQLLFYSVGIGQISSEVPQNLSASRPQDRQFILSSKKLLLSDSGFYLCAWSLRIGETQYFGPGTRLLVL.

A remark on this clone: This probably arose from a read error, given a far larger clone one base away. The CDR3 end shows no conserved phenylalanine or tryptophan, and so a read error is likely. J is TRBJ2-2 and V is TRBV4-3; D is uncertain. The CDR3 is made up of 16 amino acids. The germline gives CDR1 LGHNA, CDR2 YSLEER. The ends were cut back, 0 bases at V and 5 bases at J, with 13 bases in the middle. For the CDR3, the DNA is TGCGCCAGCAGCCAAGATGTTGGTGGAGAGACCGGGGAGCTGTTTCTT. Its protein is CASSQDVGGETGELFL.

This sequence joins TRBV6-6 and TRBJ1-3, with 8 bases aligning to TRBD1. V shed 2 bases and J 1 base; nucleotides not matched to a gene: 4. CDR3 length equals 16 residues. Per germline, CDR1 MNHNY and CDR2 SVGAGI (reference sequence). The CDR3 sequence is CASSYAGQESGNTIYF. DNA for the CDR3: TGTGCCAGCAGTTACGCGGGACAGGAATCTGGAAACACCATATATTTT.

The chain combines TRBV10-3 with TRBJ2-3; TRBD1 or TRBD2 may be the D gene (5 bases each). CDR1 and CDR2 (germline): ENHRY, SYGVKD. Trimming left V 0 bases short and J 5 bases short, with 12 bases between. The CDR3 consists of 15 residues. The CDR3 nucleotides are TGTGCCATCAGTGAGTCGGTGGGACGGGTAGATACGCAGTATTTT. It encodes CAISESVGRVDTQYF.

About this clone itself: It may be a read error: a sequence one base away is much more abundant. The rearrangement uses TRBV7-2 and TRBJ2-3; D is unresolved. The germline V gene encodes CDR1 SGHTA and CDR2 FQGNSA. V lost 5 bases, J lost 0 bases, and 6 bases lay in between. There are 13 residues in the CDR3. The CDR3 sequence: CASSRSSTDTQYF. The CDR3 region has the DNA TGTGCCAGCAGCCGTTCTAGCACAGATACGCAGTATTTT.

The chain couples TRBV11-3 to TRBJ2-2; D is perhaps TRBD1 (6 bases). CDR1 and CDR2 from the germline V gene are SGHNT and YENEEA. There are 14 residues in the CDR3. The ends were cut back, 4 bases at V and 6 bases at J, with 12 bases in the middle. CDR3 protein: CASSSIEGAGELFF. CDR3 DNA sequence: TGTGCCAGCAGCTCAATCGAGGGGGCCGGGGAGCTGTTTTTT.

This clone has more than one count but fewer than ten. The CDR3 DNA is TGTGCCAGCAGCTTAGGGCTTGGAGGCTACACCTTC. It translates to CASSLGLGGYTF. The chain recombines TRBV7-9 with TRBJ1-2; D is unclear. CDR1 is SEHNR and CDR2 is FQNEAQ in the germline V gene (reference sequence). The CDR3 has 12 amino acids. V lost 1 base and J 8 bases, leaving 8 bases between the germline ends.

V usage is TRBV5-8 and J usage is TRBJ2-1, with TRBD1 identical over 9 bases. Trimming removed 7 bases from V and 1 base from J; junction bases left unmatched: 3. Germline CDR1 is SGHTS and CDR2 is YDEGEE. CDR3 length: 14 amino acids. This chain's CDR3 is CASYGTGSYNEQFF. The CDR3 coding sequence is TGTGCCAGCTACGGGACAGGGTCCTACAATGAGCAGTTCTTC. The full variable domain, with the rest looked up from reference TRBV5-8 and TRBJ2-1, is EAGVTQSPTHLIKTRGQQATLRCSPISGHTSVYWYQQALGLGLQFLLWYDEGEERNRGNFPPRFSGRQFPNYSSELNVNALELEDSALYLCASYGTGSYNEQFFGPGTRLTVL.

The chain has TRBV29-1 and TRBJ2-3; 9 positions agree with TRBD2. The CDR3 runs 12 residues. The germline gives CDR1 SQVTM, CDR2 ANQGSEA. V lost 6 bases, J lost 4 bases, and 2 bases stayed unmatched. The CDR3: CSVTSGSDTQYF. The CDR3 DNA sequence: TGCAGCGTGACTAGCGGATCAGATACGCAGTATTTT.

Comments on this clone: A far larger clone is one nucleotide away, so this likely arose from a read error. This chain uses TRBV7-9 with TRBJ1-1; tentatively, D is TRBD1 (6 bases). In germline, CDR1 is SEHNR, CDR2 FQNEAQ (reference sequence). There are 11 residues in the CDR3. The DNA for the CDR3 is TGTGCCAGCAGCTTAGCGGGGGCAGCTCTCTTT. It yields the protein CASSLAGAALF.